This T cell receptor beta chain came from a study of T cells in Graves' hyperthyroidism and ophthalmopathy. The germline CDR1 and CDR2 sequences are MDHEN and SYDVKM. The CDR3 runs to 15 residues. V dropped 2 bases and J dropped 9 bases, with 14 bases sitting between them. Researchers took RNA transcripts and amplified the TCR beta CDR3 regions from them. First-round RT-PCR with HTBI primers amplified the TCR CDR3 region. TCRdb analysed the multiplex PCR reads with MiXCR anew, one entry per CDR3 protein. In the table there are about 580,000 distinct CDR3 sequences, roughly 14% of which are singletons. This clonotype was detected many times.

The specimen was blood. The chain is built from TRBV28 and TRBJ1-6; D not certain. This receptor was obtained from a woman in her twenties or thirties with Graves' hyperthyroidism that later progressed to Graves' ophthalmopathy. CDR3 residues: CASSLGPVIGSPLHF. The CDR3 region has the DNA TGTGCCAGCAGTTTAGGCCCTGTGATAGGTTCACCCCTCCACTTT. Looking up the rest from reference TRBV28 and TRBJ1-6 gives the full variable domain: DVKVTQSSRYLVKRTGEKVFLECVQDMDHENMFWYRQDPGLGLRLIYFSYDVKMKEKGDIPEGYSVSREKKERFSLILESASTNQTSMYLCASSLGPVIGSPLHFGNGTRLTVT.